The 14 T cell receptor beta chains reported below all come from one sample, sequenced in a study of blood T cell repertoires in COVID-19. Profiled with immunoSEQ multiplex PCR; TCRdb holds only in-frame clones, not every one. The table records around 390,000 clones, roughly 89% of them present only once. What was sequenced was PBMCs or T cells enriched from blood (not recorded which). Receptor source: a woman in her 50s who had recovered from COVID-19.

The V call is TRBV30, the J call TRBJ1-1; maybe TRBD1 (5 bases). Germline V lookup: CDR1 GTSNPN, CDR2 SVGIG (reference sequence). This CDR3 has 13 amino acids. Trimming removed 3 bases at V and 6 bases at J, with 14 bases between. CDR3 amino acids: CAWRIQGNSEAFF. The CDR3 region has the DNA TGTGCCTGGAGAATTCAGGGAAACTCTGAAGCTTTCTTT.

The chain combines TRBV5-1 with TRBJ2-1; 8 bases match TRBD1. V shed 1 base, J shed 6 bases, and the junction held 9 bases outside the gene matches. The CDR3 extends over 16 amino acids. Per germline, CDR1 SGHRS and CDR2 YFSETQ. CDR3 sequence: CASSLRTGPAGNEQFF. Written as DNA, the CDR3 is TGCGCCAGCAGCTTGAGGACAGGGCCGGCCGGCAATGAGCAGTTCTTC.

The chain links TRBV2 to TRBJ1-2; TRBD1 is a possible D gene (5 bases). Germline V lookup: CDR1 SNHLY, CDR2 FYNNEI. V was clipped by 7 bases and J by 8 bases, with 14 bases between them. The CDR3 sequence is 12 residues long. CDR3 sequence reads: CASTGDLSGYTF. In DNA form, the CDR3 reads TGTGCCAGCACGGGGGATCTTTCGGGCTACACCTTC.

This chain connects TRBV6-5 to TRBJ1-5, with 9 bases fitting TRBD1. V lost 6 bases and J lost 7; bases outside the gene matches: 10. CDR1 MNHEY and CDR2 SVGAGI come from the germline V gene. CDR3 length: 15 residues. The CDR3 loop reads CASRGGQGTRQPQHF. The CDR3 DNA reads TGTGCCAGCAGGGGGGGACAGGGTACAAGGCAGCCCCAGCATTTT.

This rearrangement joins TRBV4-1 to TRBJ1-2, with 9 bases aligning to TRBD1. Trimming cost V 1 base and J 6 bases; bases outside gene matches: 9. This CDR3 comprises 16 residues. In germline, CDR1 is MGHRA, CDR2 YSYEKL. The CDR3 is CASSQVGGTGRDGYTF. CDR3 nucleotide sequence: TGCGCCAGCAGCCAAGTAGGCGGGACAGGGCGTGATGGCTACACCTTC.

The rearrangement joins TRBV18 to TRBJ1-5, with D possibly being TRBD1 (5 bases). Trimming shortened V by 2 bases and J by 1 base, and 6 bases separated the two germline ends. Germline V gene data show CDR1 as KGHSH and CDR2 as LQKENI. The CDR3 runs 14 residues. The CDR3 spells CASSPGGSNQPQHF. CDR3 bases: TGTGCCAGCTCACCAGGGGGGAGCAATCAGCCCCAGCATTTT.

The chain joins TRBV29-1 to TRBJ1-1; 7 bases agree with TRBD1. Germline-derived CDR1 and CDR2 are SQVTM and ANQGSEA. The V segment lost 3 bases and the J segment 4 bases; nucleotides outside the gene matches: 5. The CDR3 totals 13 residues. CDR3 amino acids: CSVDSGGVTEAFF. CDR3 DNA: TGCAGCGTTGACTCAGGGGGAGTCACTGAAGCTTTCTTT. The complete variable domain, with remaining parts taken from reference TRBV29-1 and TRBJ1-1, reads SAVISQKPSRDICQRGTSLTIQCQVDSQVTMMFWYRQQPGQSLTLIATANQGSEATYESGFVIDKFPISRPNLTFSTLTVSNMSPEDSSIYLCSVDSGGVTEAFFGQGTRLTVV.

The J gene is TRBJ1-6, the V gene TRBV2; weak D call: TRBD1 (6 bases). V lost 9 bases to trimming and J lost 0 bases, with 15 bases between them. Germline CDR1 and CDR2: SNHLY and FYNNEI. The CDR3 sequence is 16 residues long. The CDR3 is CARQTGLSSYNSPLHF. The CDR3 coding sequence is TGTGCCAGACAAACAGGGCTTAGCTCCTATAATTCACCCCTCCACTTT.

The CDR3: CSASLGQKITEAFF. Here the CDR3 DNA reads TGCAGTGCTAGTTTGGGACAGAAAATCACTGAAGCTTTCTTT. The chain joins TRBV20-1 to TRBJ1-1, with 7 bases identical to TRBD1. V was clipped by 3 bases and J by 4 bases; unmatched bases: 8. The CDR3 runs 14 residues. CDR1 and CDR2 from the germline V gene are DFQATT and SNEGSKA (reference sequence).

The CDR3 DNA reads TGTGCCAGCAGGCCGGGACAGGGCCAAACTGAAGCTTTCTTT. It is translated as CASRPGQGQTEAFF. J is TRBJ1-1 and V is TRBV28, with 9 positions matching TRBD1. The CDR3 consists of 14 residues. The V gene end was trimmed by 6 bases and the J gene end by 5 bases; junction bases not matched to a gene: 7. Looked up from germline, CDR1 is MDHEN and CDR2 is SYDVKM.

The chain is built from TRBV28 and TRBJ1-4; D unresolved. The CDR3 has 14 amino acids. Germline CDR1 MDHEN, CDR2 SYDVKM. The germline V and J ends were trimmed by 7 bases and 7 bases, with 16 bases remaining between them. The DNA of the CDR3 is TGTGCCAGCAACGGGTATGGTGTTGGTGAAAAACTGTTTTTT. Protein sequence: CASNGYGVGEKLFF.

This clone was observed a single time. The genes are TRBV2 and TRBJ1-1; the match to TRBD1 covers 7 bases. V lost 4 bases and J lost 7; bases outside the gene matches: 6. The CDR3 totals 13 residues. Germline lookup yields CDR1 SNHLY and CDR2 FYNNEI. In DNA form, the CDR3 reads TGTGCCAGCAGTGTGTCCGGGACAGATGAAGCTTTCTTT. Translating gives CASSVSGTDEAFF.

The CDR3 is CASSPQLQETQYF. For the CDR3, the DNA is TGTGCCAGTAGTCCCCAGTTACAAGAGACCCAGTACTTC. V is TRBV19 and J is TRBJ2-5; D gene uncertain. CDR1 is LNHDA and CDR2 is SQIVND in the germline V gene (reference sequence). Trimming pared 5 bases from V and 2 bases from J, leaving 9 bases between. The CDR3 is made up of 13 amino acids.

V and J are TRBV28 and TRBJ1-1; 7 nucleotides agree with TRBD1. Germline V CDR1 and CDR2: MDHEN, SYDVKM. After removal of 4 bases from V and 5 bases from J, the junction contained 10 bases not matched to a gene. The CDR3 sequence is 15 residues long. In nucleotides, the CDR3 is TGTGCCAGCAGTTCACTAGACAGGGTTAATACTGAAGCTTTCTTT. This sequence encodes CASSSLDRVNTEAFF.